These 19 T cell receptor beta chains came from one sample sequenced in a study of regulatory T cells in long-lasting Graves disease. To make TCR beta libraries, researchers used iRepertoire HTBI primers and Arm-PCR of CDR3 regions. TCRdb re-called the multiplex PCR reads through MiXCR, storing one row per CDR3 protein. The repertoire holds more than 350,000 distinct CDR3 sequences, with around 14% as singletons. The time point is: newly diagnosed GD, antithyroid drugs for less than 3 months. TCR sequences were obtained from RNA taken from PBMCs. This sample was shared with a second study, whose subject was T cells in Graves' hyperthyroidism and ophthalmopathy.

Sequencing used peripheral blood mononuclear cells (PBMCs), obtained at new diagnosis, from a patient treated with antithyroid drugs. These receptors were taken from a woman aged 25 to 39 with Graves disease.

There are many counts of this clonotype. This chain links TRBV7-9 with TRBJ2-1; TRBD2 agrees at 10 bases. This CDR3 is 16 amino acids long. V trimming: 5 bases; J trimming: 5 bases; junction bases outside the gene matches: 9. Germline V gene sequence: CDR1 SEHNR, CDR2 FQNEAQ (reference sequence). In DNA form, the CDR3 reads TGTGCCAGCAGCCCCCCCTCTAGCGGGAGAGACAATGAGCAGTTCTTC. Translating it yields CASSPPSSGRDNEQFF.

This clonotype turned up a few times. Given a much more abundant clone one base away, this may be a read error. The conserved phenylalanine or tryptophan is not found at the CDR3 terminus, so this likely reflects a read error. V usage is TRBV12-3 or TRBV12-4 and J usage is TRBJ2-5, with D perhaps being TRBD1 or TRBD2 (5 bases each). Trimming removed 5 bases at V and 4 bases at J, with 14 bases between. The CDR3 totals 14 residues. The DNA of the CDR3 is TGTGCCAGCAGTACCCAGGGTGGGAGAGAGACCCAGTACTCC. Translation gives CASSTQGGRETQYS.

This clonotype was seen ten or more times. The V and J genes are TRBV6-1 and TRBJ1-6, with 8 bases that match TRBD1. J was trimmed by 14 bases and V by 7 bases; bases with no gene match: 16. The CDR3 sequence is 15 residues long. Germline CDR1 reads MNHNS; CDR2 reads SASEGT. CDR3: CASTTTGQGYLALHF. The CDR3 DNA is TGTGCCAGCACCACTACCGGACAGGGCTACTTGGCCCTCCACTTT.

This clonotype appeared many times. The chain recombines TRBV29-1 with TRBJ2-5, with D possibly TRBD2 on 7 matching bases. This CDR3 comprises 13 residues. V lost 5 bases, J lost 5 bases, and 15 bases lay in between. CDR1 and CDR2 from the germline V gene are SQVTM and ANQGSEA. The CDR3 DNA sequence: TGCAGCGTTAGGGGGAGGGTCAGGGAGACCCAGTACTTC. Translation: CSVRGRVRETQYF.

This clonotype showed up just a few times. The rearrangement joins TRBV20-1 to TRBJ2-6; unclear D gene. CDR3 length: 14 amino acids. The V end was cut by 4 bases, the J end by 2 bases, with 9 bases between. Germline V gene lookup returns CDR1 DFQATT and CDR2 SNEGSKA (reference sequence). CDR3 sequence (DNA): TGCAGTGCTAAGTCCCGGGCTGGGGCCAACGTCCTGACTTTC. Amino acid sequence: CSAKSRAGANVLTF.

The table lists this clonotype with a few counts. The chain has TRBV7-2 and TRBJ1-1, with TRBD1 matching over 7 bases. Germline V gene data show CDR1 as SGHTA and CDR2 as FQGNSA. CDR3 size: 15 residues. V was clipped by 1 base and J by 6 bases; unmatched bases: 8. The CDR3 bases are TGTGCCAGCAGCTTAGGACAGGGCGAGTCCTCTGAAGCTTTCTTT. It translates to CASSLGQGESSEAFF. Using reference TRBV7-2 and TRBJ1-1 for the parts outside the CDR3, the full variable domain is GAGVSQSPSNKVTEKGKDVELRCDPISGHTALYWYRQSLGQGLEFLIYFQGNSAPDKSGLPSDRFSAERTGGSVSTLTIQRTQQEDSAVYLCASSLGQGESSEAFFGQGTRLTVV.

This clonotype was recorded at least ten times. This sequence joins TRBV7-2 and TRBJ2-3; 7 bases fit TRBD2. Germline CDR1 is SGHTA and CDR2 is FQGNSA. The CDR3 is made up of 18 amino acids. The ends lost 2 bases at V and 3 bases at J; junction bases unmatched: 14. CDR3 region: CASSLKGVWGRVTDTQYF. CDR3 coding DNA: TGTGCCAGCAGCTTAAAAGGGGTTTGGGGGAGGGTGACAGATACGCAGTATTTT.

This clonotype was seen a handful of times. The chain recombines TRBV12-5 with TRBJ2-4, with D perhaps TRBD1 (6 bases). Germline V gene data show CDR1 as LGHNT and CDR2 as FRNRAP. The CDR3 runs 12 residues. V was shortened by 1 base and J by 11 bases, with 9 bases between the two germline ends. CDR3 amino acids: CASGLGEGVQYF. For the CDR3, the DNA is TGTGCTAGTGGTTTGGGAGAGGGGGTTCAGTACTTC.

This clonotype was found many times. V gene TRBV11-3 combines with J gene TRBJ1-1, with D unresolved. Germline lookup yields CDR1 SGHNT and CDR2 YENEEA. The CDR3 has 16 residues. Deletions cut 1 base from V and 0 bases from J, with 12 bases between. For the CDR3, the DNA is TGTGCCAGCAGCTTAGCAAACCGGGCGGTGAACACTGAAGCTTTCTTT. Translated, it gives CASSLANRAVNTEAFF.

This clonotype was counted between two and nine times. The rearrangement uses TRBV24-1 and TRBJ2-7; 7 positions agree with TRBD1. This CDR3 is 15 amino acids long. Trimming removed 4 bases from V and 4 bases from J; junction bases left unmatched: 9. Germline CDR1 is KGHDR and CDR2 is SFDVKD. The CDR3 DNA reads TGTGCCACCAGTGACCCACGACAGGGTTTTTACGAGCAGTACTTC. Translated, it gives CATSDPRQGFYEQYF.

The genes are TRBV28 and TRBJ2-7; tentatively, D is TRBD1 or TRBD2 (6 bases each). V lost 6 bases and J 3 bases, leaving 21 bases between the germline ends. Germline CDR1 reads MDHEN; CDR2 reads SYDVKM. The CDR3 is 16 residues long. CDR3 in amino acids: CASSQWGAKGRYEQYF. Written as DNA, the CDR3 is TGTGCCAGCAGCCAATGGGGGGCAAAAGGACGCTACGAGCAGTACTTC.

The sample holds many counts of this clonotype. The V gene is TRBV19, the J gene TRBJ2-2; D is perhaps TRBD2 (5 bases). Germline V CDR1 and CDR2: LNHDA, SQIVND (reference sequence). Trimming took 5 bases from V and 4 from J, leaving 14 bases between them. The CDR3 runs 15 residues. The CDR3 DNA is TGTGCCAGTAGTGGACGGGATACTTTCACCGGGGAGCTGTTTTTT. Translation: CASSGRDTFTGELFF.

This clonotype was detected many times. The V gene is TRBV7-8, the J gene TRBJ1-6; D is unresolved. The germline V gene encodes CDR1 SGHVS and CDR2 FQNEAQ. V was cut by 3 bases and J by 6 bases, with 15 bases left in between. The CDR3 is 16 residues long. The CDR3: CASSFTPRTFNSPLHF. The CDR3 DNA reads as TGTGCCAGCAGCTTCACCCCGAGGACCTTTAATTCACCCCTCCACTTT.

This clonotype was found many times. The chain couples TRBV3-1 to TRBJ2-3; D not certain. The CDR3 totals 13 residues. Trimming took off 4 bases at V and 2 bases at J, with 7 bases between the two ends. Per the germline V gene, CDR1 is LGHDT and CDR2 is YNNKEL (reference sequence). The CDR3 DNA reads TGTGCCAGCAGCCCTTTATTCACAGATACGCAGTATTTT. It specifies CASSPLFTDTQYF.

V gene TRBV5-6 combines with J gene TRBJ2-1; TRBD1 aligns across 8 bases. The germline V gene encodes CDR1 SGHDT and CDR2 YYEEEE. The CDR3 has 15 residues. V gave up 6 bases and J gave up 2 bases; unmatched junction bases: 7. The CDR3 protein is CASTNRGRPYNEQFF. DNA of the CDR3: TGTGCCAGCACCAACAGGGGGAGGCCCTACAATGAGCAGTTCTTC.

This clonotype showed up just a few times. The chain carries TRBV9 and TRBJ2-3, with a tentative D call TRBD2 (6 bases). V dropped 2 bases and J dropped 0 bases, with 10 bases sitting between them. Germline CDR1 and CDR2: SGDLS and YYNGEE. The CDR3 extends over 15 amino acids. The CDR3 sequence: CASSVQAGSTDTQYF. The CDR3 DNA follows: TGTGCCAGCAGCGTCCAAGCGGGCAGCACAGATACGCAGTATTTT.

This clonotype was picked up many times. This rearrangement joins TRBV10-3 to TRBJ2-3; D ambiguous. CDR1 is ENHRY, CDR2 SYGVKD, per germline. CDR3 length: 13 amino acids. Trimming shortened V by 7 bases and J by 4 bases, and 12 bases separated the two germline ends. In nucleotides, the CDR3 is TGTGCCATCAAAGGTACATCTCCAGATACGCAGTATTTT. It is translated as CAIKGTSPDTQYF.

This clonotype showed up many times. The CDR3 DNA is TGTGCCAGCAGTGAAAGTGAGGGAAATGAGCAGTTCTTC. Protein product: CASSESEGNEQFF. The chain carries TRBV28 and TRBJ2-1; the D gene is possibly TRBD2 (5 bases). CDR3 length equals 13 residues. Deletions cut 5 bases from V and 7 bases from J, with 12 bases between. Germline V lookup: CDR1 MDHEN, CDR2 SYDVKM.

This clonotype was recorded many times. The V gene is TRBV29-1, the J gene TRBJ1-1; no definite D call. Per germline, CDR1 SQVTM and CDR2 ANQGSEA. V was trimmed by 2 bases and J by 0 bases, leaving 28 bases between them. The CDR3 is 20 residues long. Here the CDR3 reads CSVELRKSLVFPSLNTEAFF. The CDR3 coding sequence is TGCAGCGTTGAACTGAGGAAATCACTGGTTTTTCCATCCCTGAACACTGAAGCTTTCTTT. The full variable domain, its missing parts supplied by reference TRBV29-1 and TRBJ1-1, is SAVISQKPSRDICQRGTSLTIQCQVDSQVTMMFWYRQQPGQSLTLIATANQGSEATYESGFVIDKFPISRPNLTFSTLTVSNMSPEDSSIYLCSVELRKSLVFPSLNTEAFFGQGTRLTVV.